These 29 T cell receptor beta chains were all obtained from the same sample, sequenced in a study of T cell changes during pregnancy in multiple sclerosis. Using immunoSEQ multiplex PCR, the repertoire was profiled, and TCRdb retains in-frame clones only, with some absent. The table has 13,000 to 15,000 clones, around 85% seen once; the top ten hold about 20%. The sequenced sample was CD8+ T cells from peripheral blood mononuclear cells, obtained in the first trimester of pregnancy. The receptors were gathered from a female donor with multiple sclerosis, enrolled in a pregnancy study.

V and J are TRBV7-9 and TRBJ2-1, with a tentative D call TRBD1 (5 bases). CDR1 and CDR2 (germline): SEHNR, FQNEAQ (reference sequence). The CDR3 spans 13 residues. V dropped 8 bases and J dropped 4 bases, with 12 bases sitting between them. The CDR3 DNA reads TGTGCCAGCTCCAACAGACAGTACAATGAGCAGTTCTTC. Translated: CASSNRQYNEQFF.

The chain has TRBV7-9 and TRBJ2-7; tentatively, D is TRBD2 (6 bases). The V gene lost 5 bases and the J gene lost 2 bases, with 13 bases spanning the gap. The CDR3 sequence is 14 residues long. Looked up from germline, CDR1 is SEHNR and CDR2 is FQNEAQ (reference sequence). This CDR3 reads CASSLTSSPYEQYF. For the CDR3, the DNA is TGTGCCAGCAGCCTGACTAGTTCCCCCTACGAGCAGTACTTC. Full variable domain (remainder filled in from reference TRBV7-9 and TRBJ2-7): DTGVSQNPRHKITKRGQNVTFRCDPISEHNRLYWYRQTLGQGPEFLTYFQNEAQLEKSRLLSDRFSAERPKGSFSTLEIQRTEQGDSAMYLCASSLTSSPYEQYFGPGTRLTVT.

The sample holds a few counts of this clone. The rearrangement uses TRBV6-5 and TRBJ2-7; tentatively, D is TRBD1 (6 bases). CDR1 and CDR2 (germline): MNHEY, SVGAGI. There are 14 residues in the CDR3. The V gene lost 2 bases and the J gene lost 5 bases, with 13 bases spanning the gap. The chain's CDR3 is CASSYDPGTNEQYF. The CDR3 DNA is TGTGCCAGCAGTTACGACCCCGGGACAAACGAGCAGTACTTC.

The chain couples TRBV27 to TRBJ1-3; D might be TRBD1 (6 bases). This CDR3 contains 16 residues. Trimming removed 6 bases from V and 0 bases from J, with 15 bases in between. Per the germline V gene, CDR1 is MNHEY and CDR2 is SMNVEV (reference sequence). The CDR3 spells CASSYGQPDSGNTIYF. The CDR3 DNA reads TGTGCCAGCAGCTACGGACAGCCTGACTCTGGAAACACCATATATTTT.

This chain uses TRBV7-7 with TRBJ1-2; 7 bases map to TRBD1. Germline V gene data show CDR1 as SSHAT and CDR2 as FNYEAQ (reference sequence). Unmatched junction bases numbered 11, after V lost 4 bases and J lost 3 bases. This CDR3 has 16 amino acids. The CDR3 loop reads CASSSSTGSKDYGYTF. Written as DNA, the CDR3 is TGTGCCAGCAGCTCCTCGACAGGGAGTAAGGACTATGGCTACACCTTC.

This chain connects TRBV7-9 to TRBJ2-7; 7 positions match TRBD1. Germline CDR1 reads SEHNR; CDR2 reads FQNEAQ (reference sequence). The CDR3 has 15 residues. V was clipped by 5 bases and J by 3 bases; unmatched bases: 10. The CDR3 nucleotides are TGTGCCAGCAGCCCCAAAAGGGGACAGAGCTACGAGCAGTACTTC. The encoded protein is CASSPKRGQSYEQYF.

This clone is a singleton in its sample. This sequence joins TRBV6-5 and TRBJ2-1; TRBD2 agrees at 10 bases. Germline loops: CDR1 MNHEY, CDR2 SVGAGI. The CDR3 runs to 15 residues. Unmatched junction bases numbered 12, after V lost 9 bases and J lost 7 bases. The CDR3 DNA follows: TGTGCCAGTATGCTAAGCGGGGGGGCGGGGAATGAGCAGTTCTTC. Translating gives CASMLSGGAGNEQFF.

Worth noting for this clone: At one boundary the junction diverges from the germline segment, which might be a read error. The V gene is TRBV6-1, the J gene TRBJ1-6; D is unclear. This CDR3 comprises 15 residues. CDR1 and CDR2 (germline): MNHNS, SASEGT. Written as DNA, the CDR3 is TGTGCAAGCAGCCCTACCCGTAGCGGTAGTTCACCCCTCCACTTT. Translation: CASSPTRSGSSPLHF.

V gene TRBV9 combines with J gene TRBJ2-7; 13 bases line up with TRBD2. Looked up from germline, CDR1 is SGDLS and CDR2 is YYNGEE. The CDR3 loop spans 17 amino acids. V gave up 3 bases and J gave up 1 base; unmatched junction bases: 7. The CDR3 coding sequence is TGTGCCAGCAGCGCTGGGACTAGCGGGACCCCTTCCTACGAGCAGTACTTC. It is translated as CASSAGTSGTPSYEQYF.

The chain recombines TRBV19 with TRBJ1-2, with 9 bases that match TRBD1. With V trimmed by 7 bases and J by 7 bases, 4 bases remained unmatched. The germline gives CDR1 LNHDA, CDR2 SQIVND (reference sequence). The CDR3 is made up of 12 amino acids. CDR3 residues: CASNRGLSGYTF. The CDR3 DNA reads TGTGCCAGTAACAGGGGGCTATCTGGCTACACCTTC.

The chain joins TRBV5-4 to TRBJ2-5; weak D call: TRBD2 (6 bases). V was trimmed by 4 bases and J by 7 bases, leaving 8 bases between them. This CDR3 is 11 amino acids long. Germline values: CDR1 SGHNT, CDR2 YYREEE (reference sequence). Here the CDR3 reads CASSPGGTQYF. CDR3 bases: TGTGCCAGCAGCCCCGGGGGGACCCAGTACTTC.

The V and J genes are TRBV5-4 and TRBJ2-1, with D unclear. Between the trimmed V and J ends, which lost 4 bases and 0 bases, there was a span of 5 bases. Germline lookup yields CDR1 SGHNT and CDR2 YYREEE (reference sequence). This CDR3 region has 13 residues. CDR3 nucleotides: TGTGCCAGCAGCCCTCTCTCCTACAATGAGCAGTTCTTC. It specifies CASSPLSYNEQFF.

CDR3 sequence (DNA): TGTGCCAGCAGCTTAGGGGCGGCGGGGCTCCCTGAAGCTTTCTTT. Protein sequence: CASSLGAAGLPEAFF. The rearrangement uses TRBV7-6 and TRBJ1-1, with D perhaps TRBD1 (5 bases). Trimming took off 1 base at V and 6 bases at J, with 15 bases between the two ends. CDR3 length equals 15 residues. CDR1 and CDR2 from the germline V gene are SGHVS and FNYEAQ.

J is TRBJ2-7 and V is TRBV6-1, with 9 bases lining up with TRBD1. The V and J ends lost 4 bases and 4 bases, in that order; junction bases with no gene match: 17. Germline lookup yields CDR1 MNHNS and CDR2 SASEGT. The CDR3 is 18 amino acids. CDR3 nucleotides: TGTGCCAGCAGTGGGGACAGGGCCCCCACCCCCCCCTTATACGAGCAGTACTTC. Its translation is CASSGDRAPTPPLYEQYF.

The chain is built from TRBV6-4 and TRBJ2-1, with D possibly matching TRBD1 (6 bases). This CDR3 comprises 15 residues. Trimming removed 0 bases from V and 6 bases from J, with 12 bases in between. CDR1 is MRHNA and CDR2 is SNTAGT in the germline V gene. CDR3 protein: CASSDSITGPNEQFF. CDR3 nucleotides: TGTGCCAGCAGTGACTCGATCACAGGGCCCAATGAGCAGTTCTTC.

V and J are TRBV9 and TRBJ2-1; 9 positions match TRBD2. CDR1 is SGDLS and CDR2 is YYNGEE in the germline V gene. This CDR3 region has 15 residues. V gave up 2 bases and J gave up 10 bases; unmatched junction bases: 10. Here the CDR3 DNA reads TGTGCCAGCAGCGTCGGGCGGGGGGGCCTAGAAGAGCAGTTCTTC. It encodes CASSVGRGGLEEQFF.

The gene calls are TRBV30 and TRBJ2-3; D is unclear. Germline CDR1 is GTSNPN and CDR2 is SVGIG (reference sequence). This CDR3 region has 12 residues. The germline V and J ends were trimmed by 2 bases and 6 bases, with 9 bases remaining between them. The CDR3 region has the DNA TGTGCCTGGAGTTATTCCCGGGATACGCAGTATTTT. Amino acids: CAWSYSRDTQYF.

The chain is built from TRBV2 and TRBJ2-1; no definite D call. This CDR3 is 16 amino acids long. V was pared by 4 bases and J by 5 bases, with 18 bases between. Germline V lookup: CDR1 SNHLY, CDR2 FYNNEI. The CDR3 protein is CASSVPVTNPNNEQFF. The CDR3 nucleotides are TGTGCCAGCAGTGTTCCAGTTACGAACCCCAACAATGAGCAGTTCTTC. Full variable domain (missing parts from reference TRBV2 and TRBJ2-1): EPEVTQTPSHQVTQMGQEVILRCVPISNHLYFYWYRQILGQKVEFLVSFYNNEISEKSEIFDDQFSVERPDGSNFTLKIRSTKLEDSAMYFCASSVPVTNPNNEQFFGPGTRLTVL.

This clone has just a few counts. The rearrangement joins TRBV28 to TRBJ2-1; 16 bases agree with TRBD2. Germline V gene sequence: CDR1 MDHEN, CDR2 SYDVKM. The CDR3 is 15 amino acids. Trimming took 6 bases from V and 9 from J; bases not matched to a gene: 5. CDR3 nucleotide sequence: TGTGCCAGCAGCCCTGGGACTAGCGGGAGGGGTGAGCAGTTCTTC. It yields the protein CASSPGTSGRGEQFF.

This chain uses TRBV9 with TRBJ1-3; 8 bases line up with TRBD1. CDR3 size: 17 residues. CDR1 is SGDLS and CDR2 is YYNGEE in the germline V gene. After removal of 3 bases from V and 0 bases from J, the junction contained 8 bases not matched to a gene. The CDR3 DNA reads TGTGCCAGCAGCGAGTCTCAGGGGGCCTTCTCTGGAAACACCATATATTTT. It translates to CASSESQGAFSGNTIYF.

A note on this clone: The junction and the germline gene differ at one end; a read error may be behind it. This chain joins TRBV7-6 and TRBJ2-1, with D possibly being TRBD1 (5 bases). CDR1 is SGHVS, CDR2 FNYEAQ, per germline. This CDR3 spans 12 amino acids. CDR3 bases: TGTGCCAGCAGCTTAGGCCAGGGCCCTCGGCTCTTC. Its protein is CASSLGQGPRLF.

J is TRBJ1-2 and V is TRBV27; 7 nucleotides line up with TRBD1. V gave up 6 bases and J gave up 3 bases; unmatched junction bases: 7. This CDR3 has 14 amino acids. Germline CDR1 is MNHEY and CDR2 is SMNVEV (reference sequence). The CDR3 bases are TGTGCCAGCAGACCTACAGGGGAGCACTATGGCTACACCTTC. This translates into CASRPTGEHYGYTF.

This clone was found once. This chain uses TRBV27 with TRBJ2-2, with a weak D call TRBD2 (7 bases). Germline V gene lookup returns CDR1 MNHEY and CDR2 SMNVEV (reference sequence). This CDR3 has 14 residues. V was pared by 6 bases and J by 4 bases, with 12 bases between. CDR3 sequence: CASSWGGRTGELFF. The CDR3 DNA is TGTGCCAGCAGCTGGGGGGGGCGCACCGGGGAGCTGTTTTTT.

The chain employs TRBV5-4 and TRBJ2-1, with a weak D call TRBD2 (6 bases). Germline CDR1 is SGHNT and CDR2 is YYREEE (reference sequence). CDR3 length: 18 residues. The V end lost 2 bases, the J end lost 9 bases, and 27 bases lay between the germline ends. In DNA, the CDR3 is TGTGCCAGCAGCTTTGGAGTGGCCGGGACTTCACTTGGAAGTGAGCAGTTCTTC. Residues: CASSFGVAGTSLGSEQFF.

Here the CDR3 DNA reads TGTGCCAGCAGCCCTCGGACAGGGGGAACCGGTGAAGCTTTCTTT. Protein sequence: CASSPRTGGTGEAFF. V and J are TRBV9 and TRBJ1-1; 10 bases are a match to TRBD1. J lost 7 bases, V lost 4 bases, and 10 bases had no gene match. The CDR3 contains 15 residues. CDR1 SGDLS and CDR2 YYNGEE come from the germline V gene.

The chain couples TRBV27 to TRBJ1-2; a possible D gene is TRBD1 (6 bases). The germline CDR1 and CDR2 sequences are MNHEY and SMNVEV (reference sequence). The CDR3 totals 13 residues. Between the trimmed V and J ends, which lost 4 bases and 2 bases, there was a span of 8 bases. DNA for the CDR3: TGTGCCAGCAGTTGGGACATCAACTATGGCTACACCTTC. It translates to CASSWDINYGYTF.

This chain connects TRBV2 to TRBJ2-7; D unresolved. Germline-derived CDR1 and CDR2 are SNHLY and FYNNEI. CDR3 length: 11 residues. Trimming took off 5 bases at V and 3 bases at J, with 5 bases between the two ends. The CDR3 DNA is TGTGCCAGCAGTCGGAGCTACGAGCAGTACTTC. It yields the protein CASSRSYEQYF.

The chain employs TRBV7-8 and TRBJ1-1; TRBD1 agrees at 8 bases. After removal of 5 bases from V and 5 bases from J, the junction contained 10 bases not matched to a gene. The germline V gene encodes CDR1 SGHVS and CDR2 FQNEAQ. The CDR3 is made up of 15 amino acids. Here the CDR3 DNA reads TGTGCCAGCAGCCCCTGGACAGGGAGAAGAACTGAAGCTTTCTTT. Protein product: CASSPWTGRRTEAFF.

In this sample, this clone turned up once. The chain is built from TRBV7-6 and TRBJ2-2; D remains unclear. V lost 6 bases and J 7 bases, leaving 18 bases between the germline ends. CDR1 and CDR2 (germline): SGHVS, FNYEAQ. This CDR3 region has 15 residues. The CDR3: CASRPRAPTGGELFF. Here the CDR3 DNA reads TGTGCCAGCAGACCCCGTGCCCCAACGGGCGGGGAGCTGTTTTTT. The complete variable domain, with remaining parts taken from reference TRBV7-6 and TRBJ2-2, reads GAGVSQSPRYKVTKRGQDVALRCDPISGHVSLYWYRQALGQGPEFLTYFNYEAQQDKSGLPNDRFSAERPEGSISTLTIQRTEQRDSAMYRCASRPRAPTGGELFFGEGSRLTVL.